The rows below give T cell receptor beta chains drawn from one sample of a study of T-cell memory formation after mild COVID-19. TCRdb called the 5' RACE reads again in MiXCR, with one record for every CDR3 protein. The table lists 400,000 to 500,000 distinct CDR3 sequences, around 19% of them singletons. Source material: PBMCs or a T cell subset sorted from them (not recorded which). All receptors come from an adult woman who had mild COVID-19 (a few samples of this study predate the infection). Cell type and time point are not known. CDR3s include the opening cysteine and the closing phenylalanine or tryptophan. The D gene is left open where the match is weak. Only part of the rows carry a size: once, few, many, or a class if the clone is expanded.

clone_size	d_call	v_call	j_call	cdr3_nt	cdr3_aa
few	NA	TRBV6-5	TRBJ2-3	TGTGCCAGCAGTTACAGGGTAGGGCCTAGCACAGATACGCAGTATTTT	CASSYRVGPSTDTQYF
few	NA	TRBV7-7	TRBJ2-7	TGTGCCAGCAGCATGGACACCTCCTACGAGCAGTACTTC	CASSMDTSYEQYF
NA	TRBD2	TRBV7-9	TRBJ2-3	TGTGCCAGCAGCTTATCTCCACTAGCGGGATTCACAGATACGCAGTATTTT	CASSLSPLAGFTDTQYF
once	NA	TRBV5-1	TRBJ2-5	TGCGCCAGCAGCTTGACGGGGACTGCTCACGAGACCCAGTACTTC	CASSLTGTAHETQYF
few	NA	TRBV11-1	TRBJ1-1	TGTGCCAGCAGCTTAGCATACAGGGCCACTGAAGCTTTCTTT	CASSLAYRATEAFF
once	NA	TRBV27	TRBJ1-1	TGTGCCAGCAGTTTAACAAAGGGGGGAAACACTGAAGCTTTCTTT	CASSLTKGGNTEAFF
NA	NA	TRBV9	TRBJ1-2	TGTGCCAGCACAGGGGTAGGTGGCTACACCTTC	CASTGVGGYTF
NA	NA	TRBV12-3/TRBV12-4	TRBJ2-3	TGTGCCAGCAGTTTTGGGGCAGGGAATACGCAGTATTTT	CASSFGAGNTQYF
few	NA	TRBV7-2	TRBJ2-7	TGTGCCAGCAGCTTGCTAGGCCGGGGTCGATTTAGCTCCTACGAGCAGTACTTC	CASSLLGRGRFSSYEQYF
few	NA	TRBV5-6	TRBJ1-6	TGTGCCAGCAGCTTGGAACTCGGGGCGATTTCACCCCTCCACTTT	CASSLELGAISPLHF
few	NA	TRBV24-1	TRBJ1-5	TGTGCCACCAGGGAAAGGCTGGGGCAGCCCCAGCATTTT	CATRERLGQPQHF
NA	NA	TRBV11-2	TRBJ2-2	TGTGCCAGCAGCTCCCCCACAGGGATGAACACCGGGGAGCTGTTTTTT	CASSSPTGMNTGELFF
few	NA	TRBV7-3	TRBJ1-2	TGTGCCAGCAGCTCCCAGCCAGACTATGGCTACACCTTC	CASSSQPDYGYTF
few	NA	TRBV12-3/TRBV12-4	TRBJ2-2	TGTGCCAGCAGTTTAGGGGGGACGGGTACCGGGGAGCTGTTTTTT	CASSLGGTGTGELFF
NA	TRBD1	TRBV10-3	TRBJ2-7	TGTGCCATCAGTGATTCCTCCGGGACAGGCTCCTACGAGCAGTACTTC	CAISDSSGTGSYEQYF
NA	TRBD2	TRBV18	TRBJ2-1	TGTGCCAGCTCATCAGGACTAGGCACGAGGGGAGAGCAGTTCTTC	CASSSGLGTRGEQFF
many	TRBD2	TRBV7-2	TRBJ2-7	TGTGCCAGCAGCCCCGGGACTAGCCAAGAGCAGTACTTC	CASSPGTSQEQYF
few	TRBD1	TRBV24-1	TRBJ1-5	TGTGCCACCAGTGATTCCCTAACAGGGGCCTATAGCAATCAGCCCCAGCATTTT	CATSDSLTGAYSNQPQHF
few	NA	TRBV7-2	TRBJ2-4	TGTGCCAGCAGCCCCAGCCGTGTCTCGGCCAAAAACATTCAGTACTTC	CASSPSRVSAKNIQYF
once	NA	TRBV20-1	TRBJ1-5	TGCAGTGCTAGACCCCCCGGACGTATCAATCAGCCCCAGCATTTT	CSARPPGRINQPQHF
few	NA	TRBV2	TRBJ1-2	TGTGCCAGCAGCGGACAGTATAACTATGGCTACACCTTC	CASSGQYNYGYTF
many	TRBD2	TRBV5-5	TRBJ2-2	TGTGCCAGCAGCTTAAGCGGGAGGGACACCGGGGAGCTGTTTTTT	CASSLSGRDTGELFF
NA	NA	TRBV7-2	TRBJ1-1	TGTGCCAGCAGCTTTCCGGGAGAGAACACTGAAGCTTTCTTT	CASSFPGENTEAFF
few	NA	TRBV5-1	TRBJ2-1	TGCGCCAGCAGCCCTGGTGGGGTACAGAGCTCCTACAATGAGCAGTTCTTC	CASSPGGVQSSYNEQFF
NA	NA	TRBV6-2/TRBV6-3	TRBJ2-5	TGTGCCAGCAGTGGGCAGGGATCGGAGACCCAGTACTTC	CASSGQGSETQYF
NA	TRBD1	TRBV7-3	TRBJ2-6	TGTGCCAGCAGCCCTACTCCGGGACAGGGAATTACTGGGGCCAACGTCCTGACTTTC	CASSPTPGQGITGANVLTF
NA	NA	TRBV6-2/TRBV6-3	TRBJ1-5	TGTGCCAGCAGTCCCCCGCGTCAGCCCCAGCATTTT	CASSPPRQPQHF
NA	NA	TRBV30	TRBJ2-1	TGTGCCTGGGGTCCGGGACCTCCCCCCAATGAGCAGTTCTTC	CAWGPGPPPNEQFF
NA	NA	TRBV20-1	TRBJ2-3	TGCAGTGCCCATCCAGGGGCTAGTAGGAGATTCACAGATACGCAGTATTTT	CSAHPGASRRFTDTQYF
few	NA	TRBV28	TRBJ2-1	TGTGCCAGCAGTGCATACGGGGATAGCTCCTACAATGAGCAGTTCTTC	CASSAYGDSSYNEQFF
NA	NA	TRBV13	TRBJ2-5	TGTGCCAGCAGCCAACTGATGCTGGAGACCCAGTACTTC	CASSQLMLETQYF
NA	TRBD2	TRBV7-2	TRBJ2-2	TGTGCCAGCACCCTCGCTAGCGGGAGTACGACCGGGGAGCTGTTTTTT	CASTLASGSTTGELFF
NA	NA	TRBV11-3	TRBJ2-7	TGTGCCAGCAGCAAAACTCCAGGGCTTAAGAACTTC	CASSKTPGLKNF
NA	TRBD1	TRBV3-1	TRBJ2-3	TGTGCCAGCAGCCAAGATCCGCAACAGGGGGTCCTTGGGGATACGCAGTATTTT	CASSQDPQQGVLGDTQYF
few	TRBD2	TRBV19	TRBJ2-2	TGTGCCAGTAGGGTTAGCGGGAGGGTTAACACCGGGGAGCTGTTTTTT	CASRVSGRVNTGELFF
few	NA	TRBV29-1	TRBJ2-1	TGCAGCGTTCCCGGACCCTCAGCCTACAATGAGCAGTTCTTC	CSVPGPSAYNEQFF
few	TRBD2	TRBV6-2/TRBV6-3	TRBJ2-1	TGTGCCAGCGCACTAGCGTACAATGAGCAGTTCTTC	CASALAYNEQFF
few	TRBD1	TRBV28	TRBJ1-1	TGTGCCAGCAGGTCCCAGGGGGGGAACACTGAAGCTTTCTTT	CASRSQGGNTEAFF
NA	TRBD1	TRBV4-1	TRBJ1-1	TGCGCCAGCAGTCGACAGGGACCCACTGAAGCTTTCTTT	CASSRQGPTEAFF
few	NA	TRBV2	TRBJ2-2	TGTGCCAGCAGTGTAGAGGGTTCCGGGGAGCTGTTTTTT	CASSVEGSGELFF
NA	NA	TRBV4-1	TRBJ1-1	TGCGCCAGCAGCCAAGAGGTAATGAACACTGAAGCTTTCTTT	CASSQEVMNTEAFF
few	NA	TRBV5-1	TRBJ1-6	TGCGCCAGCAGCTTGATAAATTTCCAGCCGCAGAATTCACCCCTCCACTTT	CASSLINFQPQNSPLHF
few	NA	TRBV27	TRBJ1-6	TGTGCCAGCAGTTCATTATATAATTCACCCCTCCACTTT	CASSSLYNSPLHF
NA	NA	TRBV11-3	TRBJ2-4	TGTGCCAGCAGCGTTAGAGGGGGAAACATTCAGTACTTC	CASSVRGGNIQYF